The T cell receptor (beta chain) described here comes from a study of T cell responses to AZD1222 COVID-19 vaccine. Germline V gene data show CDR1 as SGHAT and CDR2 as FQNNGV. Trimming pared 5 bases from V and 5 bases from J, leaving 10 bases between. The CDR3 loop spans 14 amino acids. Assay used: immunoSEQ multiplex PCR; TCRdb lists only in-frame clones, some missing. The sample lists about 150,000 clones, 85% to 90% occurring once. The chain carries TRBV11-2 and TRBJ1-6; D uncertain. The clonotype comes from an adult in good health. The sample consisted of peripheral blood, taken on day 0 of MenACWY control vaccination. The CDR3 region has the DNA TGTGCCAGCAGCCAGGCTGGGAATAATTCACCCCTCCACTTT. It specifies CASSQAGNNSPLHF.